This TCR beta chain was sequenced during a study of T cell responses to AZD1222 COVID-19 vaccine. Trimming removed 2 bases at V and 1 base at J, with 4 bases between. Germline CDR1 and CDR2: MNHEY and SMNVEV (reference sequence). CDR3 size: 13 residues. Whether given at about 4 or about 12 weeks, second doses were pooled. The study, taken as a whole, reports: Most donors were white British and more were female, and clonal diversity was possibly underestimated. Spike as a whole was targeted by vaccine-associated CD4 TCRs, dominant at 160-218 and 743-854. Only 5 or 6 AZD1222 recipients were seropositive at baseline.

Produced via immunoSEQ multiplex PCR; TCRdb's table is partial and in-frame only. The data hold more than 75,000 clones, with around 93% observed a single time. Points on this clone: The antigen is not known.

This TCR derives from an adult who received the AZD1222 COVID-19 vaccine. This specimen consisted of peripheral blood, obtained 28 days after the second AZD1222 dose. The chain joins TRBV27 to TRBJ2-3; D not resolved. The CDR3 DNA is TGTGCCAGCAGTTTACCCGGCACAGATACGCAGTATTTT. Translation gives CASSLPGTDTQYF.